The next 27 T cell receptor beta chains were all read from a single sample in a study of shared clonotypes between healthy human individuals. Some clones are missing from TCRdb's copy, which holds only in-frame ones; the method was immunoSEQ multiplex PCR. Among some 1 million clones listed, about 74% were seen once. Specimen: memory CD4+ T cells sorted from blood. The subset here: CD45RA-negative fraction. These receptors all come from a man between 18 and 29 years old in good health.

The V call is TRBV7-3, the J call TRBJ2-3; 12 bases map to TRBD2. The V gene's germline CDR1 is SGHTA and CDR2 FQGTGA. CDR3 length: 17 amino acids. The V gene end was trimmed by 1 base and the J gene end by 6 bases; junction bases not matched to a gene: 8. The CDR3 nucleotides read TGTGCCAGCAGCTTAAGAGGACTAGCGGGGATCGGGGATACGCAGTATTTT. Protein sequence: CASSLRGLAGIGDTQYF.

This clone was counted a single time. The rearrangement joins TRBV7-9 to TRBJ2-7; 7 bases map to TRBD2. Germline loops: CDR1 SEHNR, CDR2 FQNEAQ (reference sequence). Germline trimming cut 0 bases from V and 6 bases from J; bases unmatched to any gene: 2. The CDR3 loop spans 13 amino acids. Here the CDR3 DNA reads TGTGCCAGCAGCTTAGCGGGAGGGTTCGAGCAGTACTTC. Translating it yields CASSLAGGFEQYF.

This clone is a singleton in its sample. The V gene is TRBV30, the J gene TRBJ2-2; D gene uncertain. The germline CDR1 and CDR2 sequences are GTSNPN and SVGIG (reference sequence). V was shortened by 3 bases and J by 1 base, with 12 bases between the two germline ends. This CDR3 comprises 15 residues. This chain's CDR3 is CAWRGGSGNTGELFF. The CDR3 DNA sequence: TGTGCCTGGAGGGGCGGATCAGGGAACACCGGGGAGCTGTTTTTT.

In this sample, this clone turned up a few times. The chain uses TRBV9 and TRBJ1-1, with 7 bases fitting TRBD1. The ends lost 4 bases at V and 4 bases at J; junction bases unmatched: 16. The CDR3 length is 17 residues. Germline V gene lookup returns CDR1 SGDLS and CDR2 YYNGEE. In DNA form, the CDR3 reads TGTGCCAGCAGCCCGGGACAGAGTCGGGGTGATGGCACTGAAGCTTTCTTT. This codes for CASSPGQSRGDGTEAFF. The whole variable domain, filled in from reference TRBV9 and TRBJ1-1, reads DSGVTQTPKHLITATGQRVTLRCSPRSGDLSVYWYQQSLDQGLQFLIQYYNGEERAKGNILERFSAQQFPDLHSELNLSSLELGDSALYFCASSPGQSRGDGTEAFFGQGTRLTVV.

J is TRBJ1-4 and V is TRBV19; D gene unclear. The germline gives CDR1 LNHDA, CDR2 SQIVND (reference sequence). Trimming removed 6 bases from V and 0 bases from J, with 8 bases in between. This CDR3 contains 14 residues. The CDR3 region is CASRLAATNEKLFF. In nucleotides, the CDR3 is TGTGCCAGTAGATTGGCGGCAACTAATGAAAAACTGTTTTTT.

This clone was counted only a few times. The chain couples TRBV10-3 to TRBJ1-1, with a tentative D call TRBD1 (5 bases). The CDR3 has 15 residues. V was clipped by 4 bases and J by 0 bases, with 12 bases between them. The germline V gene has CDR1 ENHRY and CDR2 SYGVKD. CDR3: CAISAGGKMNTEAFF. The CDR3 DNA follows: TGTGCCATCAGTGCGGGGGGTAAAATGAACACTGAAGCTTTCTTT.

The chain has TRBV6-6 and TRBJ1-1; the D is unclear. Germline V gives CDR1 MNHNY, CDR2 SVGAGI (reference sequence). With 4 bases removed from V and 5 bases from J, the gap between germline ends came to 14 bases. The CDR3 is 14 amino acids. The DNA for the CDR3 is TGTGCCAGCAGTTTGCTAGGAACGGGTACTGAAGCTTTCTTT. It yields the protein CASSLLGTGTEAFF.

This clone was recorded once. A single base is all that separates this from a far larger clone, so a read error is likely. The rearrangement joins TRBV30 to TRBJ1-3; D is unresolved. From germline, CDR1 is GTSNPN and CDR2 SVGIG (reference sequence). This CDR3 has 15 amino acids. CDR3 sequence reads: CAWSVGAPSGNTVYF. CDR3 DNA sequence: TGTGCCTGGAGTGTAGGAGCTCCATCTGGAAACACCGTATATTTT.

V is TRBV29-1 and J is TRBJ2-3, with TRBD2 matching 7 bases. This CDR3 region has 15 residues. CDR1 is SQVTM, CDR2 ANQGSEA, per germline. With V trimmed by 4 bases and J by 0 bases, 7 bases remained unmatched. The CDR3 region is CSVVYPGGSTDTQYF. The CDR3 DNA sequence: TGCAGCGTTGTCTACCCGGGGGGTAGCACAGATACGCAGTATTTT.

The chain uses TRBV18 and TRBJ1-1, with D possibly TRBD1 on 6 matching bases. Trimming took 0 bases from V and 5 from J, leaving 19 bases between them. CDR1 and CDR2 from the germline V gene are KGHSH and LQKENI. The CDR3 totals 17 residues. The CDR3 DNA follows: TGTGCCAGCTCACCACCTGGGTTTGGGGCTCAGGGGACTGAAGCTTTCTTT. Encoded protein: CASSPPGFGAQGTEAFF.

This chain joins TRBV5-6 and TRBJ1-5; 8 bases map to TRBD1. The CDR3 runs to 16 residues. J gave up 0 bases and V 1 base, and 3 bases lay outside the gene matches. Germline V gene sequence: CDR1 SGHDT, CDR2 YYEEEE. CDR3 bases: TGTGCCAGCAGCTTGTTAGGGACAGGTAGCAATCAGCCCCAGCATTTT. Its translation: CASSLLGTGSNQPQHF.

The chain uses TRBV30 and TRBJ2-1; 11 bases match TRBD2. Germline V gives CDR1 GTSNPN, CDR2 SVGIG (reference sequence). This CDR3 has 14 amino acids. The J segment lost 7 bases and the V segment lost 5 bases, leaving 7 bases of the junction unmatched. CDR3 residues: CAWDLTSGVNEQFF. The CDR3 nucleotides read TGTGCCTGGGACCTGACTAGCGGGGTAAATGAGCAGTTCTTC. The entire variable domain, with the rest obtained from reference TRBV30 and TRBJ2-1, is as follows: SQTIHQWPATLVQPVGSPLSLECTVEGTSNPNLYWYRQAAGRGLQLLFYSVGIGQISSEVPQNLSASRPQDRQFILSSKKLLLSDSGFYLCAWDLTSGVNEQFFGPGTRLTVL.

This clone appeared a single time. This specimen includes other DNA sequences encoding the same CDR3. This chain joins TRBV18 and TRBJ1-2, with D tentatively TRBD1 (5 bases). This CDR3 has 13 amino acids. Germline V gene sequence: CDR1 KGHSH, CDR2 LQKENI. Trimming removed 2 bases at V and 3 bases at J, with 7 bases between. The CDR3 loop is CASSPGGDYGYTF. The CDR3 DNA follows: TGTGCCAGCTCACCAGGGGGGGACTATGGCTACACCTTC. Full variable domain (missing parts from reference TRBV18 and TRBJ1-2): NAGVMQNPRHLVRRRGQEARLRCSPMKGHSHVYWYRQLPEEGLKFMVYLQKENIIDESGMPKERFSAEFPKEGPSILRIQQVVRGDSAAYFCASSPGGDYGYTFGSGTRLTVV.

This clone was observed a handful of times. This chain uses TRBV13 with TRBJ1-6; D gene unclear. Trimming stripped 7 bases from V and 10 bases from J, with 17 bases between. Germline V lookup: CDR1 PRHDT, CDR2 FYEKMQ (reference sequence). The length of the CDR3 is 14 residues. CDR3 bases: TGTGCCAGCACCTATGCAGGTTTCGGATCACCCCTCCACTTT. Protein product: CASTYAGFGSPLHF.

CDR3 sequence reads: CASSFGVGGDEQYF. DNA of the CDR3: TGTGCCAGCAGTTTTGGGGTCGGCGGGGACGAGCAGTACTTC. This chain connects TRBV28 to TRBJ2-7; a weak D match, TRBD2 (6 bases). The V gene lost 3 bases and the J gene lost 5 bases, with 14 bases spanning the gap. The CDR3 is 14 residues long. CDR1 MDHEN and CDR2 SYDVKM come from the germline V gene.

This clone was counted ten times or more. In DNA form, the CDR3 reads TGTGCCAGCAATATTAACCCCGGGGCGTCAACTGAAGCTTTCTTT. It translates to CASNINPGASTEAFF. This chain connects TRBV28 to TRBJ1-1; maybe TRBD1 (5 bases). Between the trimmed V and J ends, which lost 7 bases and 5 bases, there was a span of 20 bases. This CDR3 contains 15 residues. Per the germline V gene, CDR1 is MDHEN and CDR2 is SYDVKM.

For the CDR3, the DNA is TGTGCCAGCAGTTTGTTCAGGCTTGCAACTAATGAAAAACTGTTTTTT. It yields the protein CASSLFRLATNEKLFF. J is TRBJ1-4 and V is TRBV28; D gene ambiguous. The germline V gene encodes CDR1 MDHEN and CDR2 SYDVKM. Between the trimmed V and J ends, which lost 3 bases and 0 bases, there was a span of 11 bases. This CDR3 has 16 residues.

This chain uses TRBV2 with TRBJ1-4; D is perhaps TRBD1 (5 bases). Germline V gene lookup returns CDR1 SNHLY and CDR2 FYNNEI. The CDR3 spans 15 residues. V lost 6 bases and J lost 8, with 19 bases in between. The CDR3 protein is CASRNPRDGKEKLFF. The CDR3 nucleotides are TGTGCCAGCAGGAACCCCAGGGACGGGAAGGAAAAACTGTTTTTT.

The CDR3 sequence is CASSEGSSGGNEQYF. CDR3 DNA: TGTGCCAGCAGTGAGGGAAGTAGCGGGGGTAACGAGCAGTACTTC. The rearrangement uses TRBV6-1 and TRBJ2-7, with 9 bases that match TRBD2. The V gene end was trimmed by 3 bases and the J gene end by 5 bases; junction bases not matched to a gene: 8. CDR1 MNHNS and CDR2 SASEGT come from the germline V gene. The CDR3 contains 15 residues.

The CDR3 DNA follows: TGTGCCAGCAGCATTCCATGGGAGGGGTGCTTCAATCAGCCCCAGCATTTT. This encodes CASSIPWEGCFNQPQHF. The chain combines TRBV21-1 with TRBJ1-5. TRBV21-1 is an annotated pseudogene. The CDR3 contains 17 residues.

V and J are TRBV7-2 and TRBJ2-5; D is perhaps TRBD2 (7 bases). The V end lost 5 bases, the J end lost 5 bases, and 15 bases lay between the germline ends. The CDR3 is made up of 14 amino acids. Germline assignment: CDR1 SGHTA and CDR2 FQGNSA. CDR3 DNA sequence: TGTGCCAGCAGCGCCCTCGGGGGGCGGGAGACCCAGTACTTC. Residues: CASSALGGRETQYF.

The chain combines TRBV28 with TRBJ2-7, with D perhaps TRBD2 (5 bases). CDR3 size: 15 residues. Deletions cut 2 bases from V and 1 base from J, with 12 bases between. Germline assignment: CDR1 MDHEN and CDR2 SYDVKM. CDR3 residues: CASSLRGRSSYEQYF. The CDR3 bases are TGTGCCAGCAGTTTACGGGGTAGGAGTTCCTACGAGCAGTACTTC.

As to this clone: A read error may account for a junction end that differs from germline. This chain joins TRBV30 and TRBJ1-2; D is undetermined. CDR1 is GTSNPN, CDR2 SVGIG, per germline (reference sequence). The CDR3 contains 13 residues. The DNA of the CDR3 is TGTTCCTGGAGCGCCCAGGTTGTGGATGGCTACACCTTC. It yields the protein CSWSAQVVDGYTF.

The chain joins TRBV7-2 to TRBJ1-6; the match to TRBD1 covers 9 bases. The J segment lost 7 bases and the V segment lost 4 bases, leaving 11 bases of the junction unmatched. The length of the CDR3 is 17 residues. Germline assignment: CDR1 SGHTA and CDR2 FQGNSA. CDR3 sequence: CASSWGDREVRNSPLHF. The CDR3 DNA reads TGTGCCAGCAGCTGGGGGGACAGGGAAGTAAGGAATTCACCCCTCCACTTT.

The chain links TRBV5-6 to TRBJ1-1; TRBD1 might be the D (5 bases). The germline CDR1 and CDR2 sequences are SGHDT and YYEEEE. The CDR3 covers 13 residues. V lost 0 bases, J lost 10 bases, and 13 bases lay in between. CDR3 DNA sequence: TGTGCCAGCAGCTTGGGGGGACCCGGTACAGCTTTCTTT. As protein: CASSLGGPGTAFF.

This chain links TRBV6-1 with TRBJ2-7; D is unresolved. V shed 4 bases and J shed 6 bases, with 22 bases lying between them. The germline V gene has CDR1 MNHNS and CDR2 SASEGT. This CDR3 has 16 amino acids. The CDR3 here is CASSAKSMASNGEQYF. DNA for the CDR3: TGTGCCAGCAGTGCCAAATCCATGGCGTCCAACGGCGAGCAGTACTTC.

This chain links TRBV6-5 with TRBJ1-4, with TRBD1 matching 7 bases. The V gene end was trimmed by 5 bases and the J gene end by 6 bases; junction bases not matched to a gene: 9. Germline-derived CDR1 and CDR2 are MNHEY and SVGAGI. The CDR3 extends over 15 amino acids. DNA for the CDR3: TGTGCCAGCAGTCCGACAGGGAGAGGCTATGAAAAACTGTTTTTT. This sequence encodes CASSPTGRGYEKLFF.